This T cell receptor beta chain originates from a study of T cell clonality in common variable immunodeficiency (dated by TCRdb to the mid-2010s). Paper-wide results and their limitations: Compared with healthy controls, CVID subjects showed increased TCRbeta clonality (t-test p = 0.018), a feature most characteristic of about a third of subjects. CVID subjects shared fewer TCRbeta clones with each other than healthy controls did (p < 0.0001). According to the authors, figuring out what caused the increased clonality in CVID would require sequencing the repertoires of T cell subpopulations. Correlations of repertoire features with clinical complications were constrained by heterogeneity among patients within the CVID cohort. Fewer deletions and N-nucleotide insertions were reportedly observed in CVID TCRbeta sequences, and highly modified clones with 13 or more V deletions were reportedly absent from CVID TCRbeta sequences. Despite equal DNA input, controls averaged roughly 84,000 unique sequences per sample versus around 30,000 in CVID samples.

This clone showed up many times. Its cognate antigen has yet to be identified. With the read ending 3 residues before the CDR3 end, the germline J gene is used to fill in that end. CVID samples and control samples contributed equivalent amounts of genomic DNA as sequencing input. For every sample, a 60 bp segment covering the rearranged TCRbeta CDR3 region was amplified and then sequenced. TCRbeta amplification used the immunoSEQ assay, a bias-corrected multiplex PCR with high-throughput sequencing. The paper's processing steps were these. Each unique nucleotide sequence was treated as a clone and annotated with V, D and J genes, copy number and frequency. Sequences were labeled productive if in frame, and non-productive if out of frame or containing stop codons. As previously described, clonality was computed from Shannon's entropy. The predicted amino acid sequences of productive clones were used to derive the mean CDR3 Kyte-Doolittle hydropathy. Scaled V gene usage was hierarchically clustered using Manhattan distance and complete linkage with the R hclust function. Sharing of clones by CDR3 amino acid sequence was evaluated by resampling 12 repertoires per group over 100 rounds. Repertoires were searched for approximately 70 published EBV-specific and a few hundred published CMV-specific TCRbeta sequences. Analysis left out a couple of CVID samples that produced under 10,000 sequences, so approximately 40 CVID repertoires remained. TCRdb took this table from immuneACCESS and kept in-frame rearrangements with V and J called. Such tables lack part of the clones; where checked against another copy, unresolved V genes explain under half of the gap, and the rest is unexplained. Clonal size and the V and J genes are those of that table, whereas D and trimming came from the DNA. The table shows 28,000 or so clones here, with no singletons. The ten largest clones add up to roughly 24% of the sample.

Diagnosis of CVID followed standard criteria, namely serum IgG, IgA and/or IgM below the normal range together with specific antibody deficiency. A total of 44 subjects (about 15 female and roughly 30 male; age range roughly 9 to 70 years, mean age around 37) were included in the CVID group. Most of the CVID patients and most of the healthy controls were of Caucasian heritage. All CVID subjects had received replacement immunoglobulin therapy for at least one year at the time of study participation. At the time of blood collection, no CVID subject was ill or was being treated with immunomodulatory or immunosuppressive medication. Heparinized peripheral whole blood samples of about 5 to 8 ml were collected from each donor. TCRbeta CDR3 repertoires were sequenced from genomic DNA of adults with common variable immune deficiency (CVID) and healthy adult controls. Diluted blood was subjected to density centrifugation over Hypaque 1077 or Ficoll-Paque for isolation of peripheral blood mononuclear cells. Unsorted mononuclear cells served as the source of genomic DNA, which was extracted either by Qiagen column purification or by a centrifugation-based method.

Trimming takes 10 bases from V and 2 bases from J, and the germline ends sit 14 bases apart. The cysteine opens and the phenylalanine closes a CDR3 of 13 amino acids. The DNA covers only part of the CDR3, 30 bases in frame from base 1. The CDR1 and CDR2 encoded by the germline V gene (reference sequence) are LGHDT and YNNKEL. The sequencing sample was made of peripheral blood mononuclear cells. The sequence links TRBV3-1 (or the pseudogene TRBV3-2) to TRBJ2-5, with a weak D call of TRBD1 (5 bases match). This receptor was obtained from a human donor with common variable immunodeficiency. CDR3 DNA (partial): TGTGCCAAACCTGCAGGGTTACAAGAGACC. This sequence encodes CAKPAGLQET. The whole CDR3 protein reads CAKPAGLQETQYF.